These 23 T cell receptor beta chains originate from one sample sequenced in a study of radiotherapy plus CTLA-4 blockade in lung cancer. The protocol was immunoSEQ multiplex PCR, while the TCRdb copy is restricted to in-frame clones and leaves out a portion. The sample consists of 75,000 to 95,000 clones, approximately 78% of them appearing once. The sequencing here drew on peripheral blood, taken from a patient treated with radiotherapy plus ipilimumab. These receptors all come from a human donor with non-small cell lung cancer that progressed on radiotherapy plus ipilimumab.

This rearrangement joins TRBV28 to TRBJ1-1, with D unresolved. Germline V gives CDR1 MDHEN, CDR2 SYDVKM. Trimming shortened V by 6 bases and J by 7 bases, and 6 bases separated the two germline ends. The CDR3 has 10 residues. CDR3 sequence reads: CASREVEAFF. The CDR3 region has the DNA TGTGCCAGCAGGGAAGTTGAAGCTTTCTTT.

The chain carries TRBV5-1 and TRBJ1-1; 7 bases map to TRBD1. Germline CDR1 SGHRS, CDR2 YFSETQ. The CDR3 is 16 amino acids. The junction had 16 bases not matched to a gene; V was cut back by 4 bases and J by 7 bases. DNA for the CDR3: TGCGCCAGCAGCCCGCAGGGGGATGGGGACCTCCTTGAAGCTTTCTTT. Residues: CASSPQGDGDLLEAFF.

The chain combines TRBV4-1 with TRBJ2-3; 9 bases fit TRBD2. Germline lookup yields CDR1 MGHRA and CDR2 YSYEKL. The length of the CDR3 is 15 residues. V shed 6 bases and J 5 bases; nucleotides not matched to a gene: 9. DNA for the CDR3: TGCGCCAGCAGAAGTAGCGGGAGCGGGCAAGATACGCAGTATTTT. Residues: CASRSSGSGQDTQYF.

This clone was detected only once. This chain uses TRBV7-8 with TRBJ2-1, with 9 nucleotides matching TRBD2. Germline loops: CDR1 SGHVS, CDR2 FQNEAQ. With V trimmed by 1 base and J by 7 bases, 8 bases remained unmatched. CDR3 size: 16 residues. The DNA for the CDR3 is TGTGCCAGCAGCTTAGGGGCGGGAGGGATTCTGAATGAGCAGTTCTTC. Translated: CASSLGAGGILNEQFF.

J is TRBJ2-3 and V is TRBV4-1; D might be TRBD2 (6 bases). Trimming left V 2 bases short and J 0 bases short, with 9 bases between. The CDR3 length is 15 residues. Per the germline V gene, CDR1 is MGHRA and CDR2 is YSYEKL. In DNA form, the CDR3 reads TGCGCCAGCAGCCAATACGGGACTAGCACAGATACGCAGTATTTT. Translating it yields CASSQYGTSTDTQYF.

This chain links TRBV7-9 with TRBJ2-7, with a tentative D call TRBD1 (6 bases). The germline gives CDR1 SEHNR, CDR2 FQNEAQ (reference sequence). The CDR3 loop spans 13 amino acids. The V and J ends lost 5 bases and 3 bases respectively, with 11 bases between them. The CDR3 nucleotides are TGTGCCAGCAGCAAACTGGACAGCTACGAGCAGTACGTC. Encoded protein: CASSKLDSYEQYV.

J is TRBJ1-1 and V is TRBV7-2; D is ambiguous. Germline CDR1 and CDR2: SGHTA and FQGNSA. This CDR3 comprises 13 residues. The ends were cut back, 3 bases at V and 11 bases at J, with 16 bases in the middle. As DNA, the CDR3 is TGTGCCAGCAGCTTCTCCGGTACACACGTGGCTTTCTTT. This sequence encodes CASSFSGTHVAFF.

This chain links TRBV19 with TRBJ2-5, with D possibly TRBD2 on 6 matching bases. The CDR3 is 13 amino acids. Germline CDR1 LNHDA, CDR2 SQIVND (reference sequence). Between the trimmed V and J ends, which lost 11 bases and 2 bases, there was a span of 15 bases. CDR3 nucleotide sequence: TGTGCCTGCGCCCGTCGGGGGCAAGAGACCCAGTACTTC. Translation: CACARRGQETQYF.

The chain uses TRBV15 and TRBJ2-3; a weak D match, TRBD2 (6 bases). The CDR3 has 16 amino acids. Trimming shortened V by 0 bases and J by 4 bases, and 14 bases separated the two germline ends. Germline V CDR1 and CDR2: LNHNV, YYDKDF (reference sequence). CDR3 loop: CATSRDRRDGADTQYF. In DNA form, the CDR3 reads TGTGCCACCAGCAGAGATAGGCGGGATGGAGCAGATACGCAGTATTTT.

This clone was counted once. This rearrangement joins TRBV6-1 to TRBJ1-1; TRBD1 is a possible D gene (5 bases). With 6 bases removed from V and 1 base from J, the gap between germline ends came to 12 bases. CDR1 MNHNS and CDR2 SASEGT come from the germline V gene. The CDR3 is 14 residues long. The CDR3 region is CASSQRDRNTEAFF. In DNA, the CDR3 is TGTGCCAGCAGCCAAAGGGACCGGAACACTGAAGCTTTCTTT.

Ten or more counts support this clone. The rearrangement links TRBV21-1 to TRBJ2-7; no DNA check was done on the table's D call, TRBD1. TRBV21-1 corresponds to a pseudogene. This CDR3 comprises 16 residues. The CDR3 sequence is CASSNCWDRVLDEQYV. Written as DNA, the CDR3 is TGTGCCAGCAGCAATTGTTGGGACAGGGTTTTAGACGAGCAGTACGTC.

The rearrangement joins TRBV6-5 to TRBJ2-7; D possibly corresponds to TRBD1 (6 bases). CDR1 and CDR2 (germline): MNHEY, SVGAGI. Between the trimmed V and J ends, which lost 2 bases and 4 bases, there was a span of 12 bases. This CDR3 has 14 amino acids. The CDR3 loop reads CASSYARGMYEQYF. The DNA for the CDR3 is TGTGCCAGCAGTTACGCCAGGGGAATGTACGAGCAGTACTTC.

The chain carries TRBV15 and TRBJ2-2, with 10 bases that match TRBD2. The CDR3 spans 16 residues. The germline V gene has CDR1 LNHNV and CDR2 YYDKDF (reference sequence). The V and J ends lost 7 bases and 5 bases, in that order; junction bases with no gene match: 10. CDR3 loop: CATKFASGRVTGELFF. In DNA, the CDR3 is TGTGCCACCAAATTCGCTAGCGGGAGAGTAACCGGGGAGCTGTTTTTT.

V usage is TRBV15 and J usage is TRBJ2-1, with D tentatively TRBD2 (6 bases). The CDR3 length is 13 residues. The V end lost 4 bases, the J end lost 7 bases, and 11 bases lay between the germline ends. Germline V gene lookup returns CDR1 LNHNV and CDR2 YYDKDF (reference sequence). CDR3 in DNA: TGTGCCACCAGCACCGGGAGTTGGAATGAGCAGTTCTTC. Translating gives CATSTGSWNEQFF.

This sequence joins TRBV6-1 and TRBJ2-6, with 7 bases aligning to TRBD1. V lost 4 bases to trimming and J lost 0 bases; unmatched junction nucleotides: 12. This CDR3 is built from 19 residues. Germline CDR1 is MNHNS and CDR2 is SASEGT. The CDR3 spells CASSAKGQLFSSGANVLTF. CDR3 DNA sequence: TGTGCCAGCAGTGCTAAGGGACAGCTATTTTCCTCTGGGGCCAACGTCCTGACTTTC.

This clone was seen more than once but under ten times. The CDR3 region is CASSWVGTGELFF. In DNA form, the CDR3 reads TGTGCCAGCAGCTGGGTGGGGACCGGGGAGCTGTTTTTT. The gene calls are TRBV5-6 and TRBJ2-2, with D unclear. CDR1 is SGHDT and CDR2 is YYEEEE in the germline V gene. The CDR3 extends over 13 amino acids. V shed 3 bases and J shed 5 bases, with 8 bases lying between them.

This sequence joins TRBV7-3 and TRBJ2-2; the D is unclear. This CDR3 is built from 15 residues. V was trimmed by 2 bases and J by 6 bases, leaving 13 bases between them. From germline, CDR1 is SGHTA and CDR2 FQGTGA. CDR3 in amino acids: CASSLVARSSGELFF. The CDR3 bases are TGTGCCAGCAGCTTAGTCGCCAGGAGCTCCGGGGAGCTGTTTTTT.

The chain joins TRBV30 to TRBJ1-5; D is undetermined. CDR3 size: 14 residues. V shed 1 base and J shed 2 bases, with 9 bases lying between them. The germline V gene has CDR1 GTSNPN and CDR2 SVGIG (reference sequence). The CDR3 loop is CAWSGSQGNQPQHF. CDR3 DNA: TGTGCCTGGAGTGGATCCCAGGGCAATCAGCCCCAGCATTTT.

The chain couples TRBV30 to TRBJ2-1, with D uncertain. V lost 0 bases to trimming and J lost 9 bases, with 9 bases between them. Looked up from germline, CDR1 is GTSNPN and CDR2 is SVGIG (reference sequence). The CDR3 totals 12 residues. CDR3 protein: CAWSVLEREQFF. The CDR3 DNA reads as TGTGCCTGGAGTGTACTGGAGCGTGAGCAGTTCTTC.

The chain employs TRBV9 and TRBJ2-3; 7 bases are a match to TRBD2. With V trimmed by 0 bases and J by 5 bases, 12 bases remained unmatched. The CDR3 spans 17 residues. Germline CDR1 is SGDLS and CDR2 is YYNGEE. The CDR3 DNA is TGTGCCAGCAGCGTAGATGCGGTGGGAGGGCCTCAAGATACGCAGTATTTT. Its translation is CASSVDAVGGPQDTQYF.

The CDR3 is CASSLTGSYEQYV. The CDR3 DNA reads TGCGCCAGCAGCTTAACAGGGTCCTACGAGCAGTACGTC. The genes are TRBV5-1 and TRBJ2-7; D may be TRBD1 (6 bases). The germline V and J ends were trimmed by 2 bases and 1 base, with 7 bases remaining between them. This CDR3 has 13 residues. Germline loops: CDR1 SGHRS, CDR2 YFSETQ.

In its sample, this clone ranks as medium-sized. The V gene is TRBV7-9, the J gene TRBJ1-4; D gene unclear. There are 13 residues in the CDR3. Trimming removed 5 bases at V and 5 bases at J, with 9 bases between. Germline CDR1 is SEHNR and CDR2 is FQNEAQ (reference sequence). The chain's CDR3 is CASSDGGNEKLFF. Written as DNA, the CDR3 is TGTGCCAGCAGCGACGGAGGGAATGAAAAACTGTTTTTT.

V usage is TRBV28 and J usage is TRBJ2-1; 7 positions match TRBD1. J gave up 0 bases and V 9 bases, and 5 bases lay outside the gene matches. CDR1 is MDHEN and CDR2 is SYDVKM in the germline V gene. This CDR3 has 14 amino acids. The CDR3 nucleotides are TGTGCCAGTAAACAGGGGAGCTCCTACAATGAGCAGTTCTTC. Its translation is CASKQGSSYNEQFF.